Shown below are 18 T cell receptor beta chains from a single sample sequenced in a study of blood T cell repertoires in COVID-19. Produced via immunoSEQ multiplex PCR; TCRdb's table is partial and in-frame only. The repertoire holds a few hundred thousand clones, with roughly 86% as singletons. The specimen sequenced was peripheral blood. The source of these receptors is a man between 60 and 75 years old with acute or convalescent COVID-19.

The rearrangement links TRBV30 to TRBJ2-1, with D hard to call. Germline V gene lookup returns CDR1 GTSNPN and CDR2 SVGIG (reference sequence). Trimming cost V 3 bases and J 7 bases, with 7 bases left between them. This CDR3 comprises 11 residues. The CDR3 DNA reads as TGTGCCTGGAGCCCTCGGAATGAGCAGTTCTTC. It specifies CAWSPRNEQFF.

The chain couples TRBV5-1 to TRBJ2-3; TRBD1 aligns across 7 bases. J gave up 1 base and V 4 bases, and 6 bases lay outside the gene matches. The CDR3 length is 15 residues. The germline gives CDR1 SGHRS, CDR2 YFSETQ. As DNA, the CDR3 is TGCGCCAGCAGCCAAGGGGGCTTCGGCACAGATACGCAGTATTTT. Residues: CASSQGGFGTDTQYF.

The rearrangement joins TRBV7-3 to TRBJ2-3, with TRBD2 identical over 12 bases. The CDR3 is 17 amino acids. The V and J ends lost 5 bases and 0 bases, in that order; junction bases with no gene match: 6. Germline assignment: CDR1 SGHTA and CDR2 FQGTGA. The DNA of the CDR3 is TGTGCCAGCAGCCCAGGACTAGCGGGGTTTAGCACAGATACGCAGTATTTT. Translating gives CASSPGLAGFSTDTQYF. The full variable domain, its missing parts supplied by reference TRBV7-3 and TRBJ2-3, is GAGVSQTPSNKVTEKGKYVELRCDPISGHTALYWYRQSLGQGPEFLIYFQGTGAADDSGLPNDRFFAVRPEGSVSTLKIQRTERGDSAVYLCASSPGLAGFSTDTQYFGPGTRLTVL.

The rearrangement links TRBV9 to TRBJ2-7; 9 positions match TRBD2. Germline trimming cut 0 bases from V and 2 bases from J; bases unmatched to any gene: 9. CDR3 length: 17 residues. Germline CDR1 reads SGDLS; CDR2 reads YYNGEE. The CDR3 region has the DNA TGTGCCAGCAGCGTAGGAGGCGGGGGGGCCGGGGCCTACGAGCAGTACTTC. Its translation: CASSVGGGGAGAYEQYF.

The chain employs TRBV7-2 and TRBJ1-2, with D possibly matching TRBD1 (5 bases). The germline V gene has CDR1 SGHTA and CDR2 FQGNSA. The germline V and J ends were trimmed by 3 bases and 4 bases, with 12 bases remaining between them. The CDR3 length is 14 residues. CDR3 bases: TGTGCCAGCAGCTTCCCTGGGGCCGGCTATGGCTACACCTTC. Residues: CASSFPGAGYGYTF.

The CDR3 loop is CATSDRTSGETQYF. The CDR3 DNA is TGTGCCACCAGCGACCGGACAAGTGGTGAGACCCAGTACTTC. The chain carries TRBV15 and TRBJ2-5; a possible D gene is TRBD1 (5 bases). The CDR3 has 14 residues. Trimming left V 5 bases short and J 5 bases short, with 15 bases between. Germline CDR1 reads LNHNV; CDR2 reads YYDKDF (reference sequence).

The V and J genes are TRBV2 and TRBJ1-3; 8 nucleotides agree with TRBD1. Trimming took 0 bases from V and 3 from J; bases not matched to a gene: 7. CDR3 size: 17 residues. The germline CDR1 and CDR2 sequences are SNHLY and FYNNEI. The CDR3 here is CASSEAGQGFGGNTIYF. In DNA form, the CDR3 reads TGTGCCAGCAGTGAAGCCGGACAGGGATTCGGTGGAAACACCATATATTTT.

This clone was seen a single time. The chain links TRBV13 to TRBJ2-7; D remains unclear. Trimming removed 1 base from V and 0 bases from J, with 7 bases in between. Germline V gene lookup returns CDR1 PRHDT and CDR2 FYEKMQ (reference sequence). The CDR3 has 14 amino acids. CDR3 region: CASSLAGSSYEQYF. In DNA, the CDR3 is TGTGCCAGCAGCTTAGCGGGTAGCTCCTACGAGCAGTACTTC.

This rearrangement joins TRBV18 to TRBJ2-1; 12 nucleotides match TRBD2. The CDR3 consists of 17 residues. The V gene end was trimmed by 4 bases and the J gene end by 7 bases; junction bases not matched to a gene: 11. CDR1 is KGHSH, CDR2 LQKENI, per germline. DNA of the CDR3: TGTGCCAGCTCACTAATCCCTAGCGGGGGGGCCTGGAATGAGCAGTTCTTC. Protein: CASSLIPSGGAWNEQFF.

The V call is TRBV19, the J call TRBJ1-3; no clear D. The V end lost 7 bases, the J end lost 0 bases, and 16 bases lay between the germline ends. The CDR3 is 16 amino acids. Germline V gene data show CDR1 as LNHDA and CDR2 as SQIVND (reference sequence). Here the CDR3 reads CASTPPGWASGNTIYF. The DNA of the CDR3 is TGTGCCAGTACCCCCCCTGGGTGGGCCTCTGGAAACACCATATATTTT. The full variable domain, rest sourced from reference TRBV19 and TRBJ1-3, is DGGITQSPKYLFRKEGQNVTLSCEQNLNHDAMYWYRQDPGQGLRLIYYSQIVNDFQKGDIAEGYSVSREKKESFPLTVTSAQKNPTAFYLCASTPPGWASGNTIYFGEGSWLTVV.

V usage is TRBV2 and J usage is TRBJ2-3; 9 nucleotides agree with TRBD2. CDR1 and CDR2 from the germline V gene are SNHLY and FYNNEI. V lost 0 bases, J lost 8 bases, and 6 bases stayed unmatched. This CDR3 has 15 residues. The DNA for the CDR3 is TGTGCCAGCAGTGAAGCGGGGCGGGGGGGCGTTACGCAGTATTTT. It yields the protein CASSEAGRGGVTQYF. The complete variable domain, with remaining parts taken from reference TRBV2 and TRBJ2-3, reads EPEVTQTPSHQVTQMGQEVILRCVPISNHLYFYWYRQILGQKVEFLVSFYNNEISEKSEIFDDQFSVERPDGSNFTLKIRSTKLEDSAMYFCASSEAGRGGVTQYFGPGTRLTVL.

The chain uses TRBV2 and TRBJ2-7, with 10 bases lining up with TRBD1. The J segment lost 7 bases and the V segment lost 6 bases, leaving 12 bases of the junction unmatched. Germline V gives CDR1 SNHLY, CDR2 FYNNEI. There are 15 residues in the CDR3. CDR3 nucleotide sequence: TGTGCCAGCAGCGGGCGGGACAGGGGAAGAGGAGAGCAGTACTTC. Protein sequence: CASSGRDRGRGEQYF. Variable domain in full (rest from reference TRBV2 and TRBJ2-7): EPEVTQTPSHQVTQMGQEVILRCVPISNHLYFYWYRQILGQKVEFLVSFYNNEISEKSEIFDDQFSVERPDGSNFTLKIRSTKLEDSAMYFCASSGRDRGRGEQYFGPGTRLTVT.

The chain carries TRBV15 and TRBJ2-7; weak D call: TRBD1 (5 bases). The CDR3 has 14 amino acids. The V gene's germline CDR1 is LNHNV and CDR2 YYDKDF (reference sequence). Trimming left V 2 bases short and J 3 bases short, with 11 bases between. CDR3: CATSRPRDSYEQYF. As DNA, the CDR3 is TGTGCCACCAGCAGACCTAGAGACAGCTACGAGCAGTACTTC.

The chain combines TRBV10-3 with TRBJ2-4; 9 bases fit TRBD2. This CDR3 has 13 amino acids. The trim removed 9 bases at V and 4 bases at J, leaving 4 bases unmatched. CDR1 ENHRY and CDR2 SYGVKD come from the germline V gene. The CDR3 DNA follows: TGTGCCATTTCTAGCGGGGATAAAAACATTCAGTACTTC. Amino acids: CAISSGDKNIQYF.

This clone is a singleton in its sample. This sequence joins TRBV15 and TRBJ2-7; a weak D match, TRBD1 (5 bases). V lost 5 bases and J lost 3, with 17 bases in between. Germline assignment: CDR1 LNHNV and CDR2 YYDKDF (reference sequence). The CDR3 loop spans 15 amino acids. This CDR3 reads CATSEGRTPNYEQYF. CDR3 sequence (DNA): TGTGCCACCAGCGAAGGGCGGACACCTAACTACGAGCAGTACTTC.

This clone was seen repeatedly, ten times or more. J is TRBJ1-4 and V is TRBV5-5; D perhaps matches TRBD1 (5 bases). V was trimmed by 0 bases and J by 6 bases, leaving 12 bases between them. This CDR3 has 15 amino acids. Germline V lookup: CDR1 SGHKS, CDR2 YYEKEE (reference sequence). The CDR3 DNA reads as TGTGCCAGCAGCTTGGCTGACAGTTCACATGAAAAACTGTTTTTT. Protein sequence: CASSLADSSHEKLFF.

The chain is built from TRBV28 and TRBJ2-2; tentative D call: TRBD2 (5 bases). CDR1 MDHEN and CDR2 SYDVKM come from the germline V gene. This CDR3 is built from 14 residues. The V and J ends lost 7 bases and 14 bases respectively, with 23 bases between them. CDR3 residues: CASTPERHPGSLFF. CDR3 nucleotides: TGTGCCAGCACCCCTGAGCGGCACCCCGGGTCTCTGTTTTTT.

The chain recombines TRBV6-6 with TRBJ1-1; 7 bases line up with TRBD1. The CDR3 has 16 residues. The germline gives CDR1 MNHNY, CDR2 SVGAGI (reference sequence). The trim removed 0 bases at V and 1 base at J, leaving 5 bases unmatched. This chain's CDR3 is CASSYSWAGGNTEAFF. The CDR3 DNA follows: TGTGCCAGCAGTTACTCTTGGGCAGGGGGGAACACTGAAGCTTTCTTT.